This TCR beta chain was identified in a study of shared clonotypes between healthy human individuals. The donors, healthy adults who were HIV-negative, had experienced no recent acute infections or vaccinations. Here immunoSEQ multiplex PCR was the method, and the copy in TCRdb shows in-frame clones only, minus some. The profile shows 2 million to 2.5 million clones, under 97% of them singletons. This clone was found a few times. No antigen is known for it. Germline CDR1 is MNHEY and CDR2 is SMNVEV (reference sequence). This CDR3 contains 14 residues. V lost 5 bases, J lost 4 bases, and 9 bases lay in between. General study points: Sequencing of the sorted subsets was shown by rarefaction to be incomplete despite large depth. Naive CD4 clonotypes overlapped across a handful of donors at roughly 5.1%.

V and J are TRBV27 and TRBJ1-6, with D tentatively TRBD1 (6 bases). Source material: naive CD4+ T cells sorted from blood. This sample's subset: CD45RA+ positively selected. This TCR was sampled from a man between 18 and 35 years old in good health. This chain's CDR3 is CASSPDRYNSPLHF. The CDR3 DNA sequence: TGTGCCAGCAGTCCCGACAGGTATAATTCACCCCTCCACTTT.